This record looks at one T cell receptor beta chain sequence and its context. The target antigen is unknown. The V end was cut by 5 bases, the J end by 2 bases, with 14 bases between. From germline, CDR1 is SGHTA and CDR2 FQGTGA. This CDR3 region has 15 residues. The repertoire was sequenced with immunoSEQ multiplex PCR; TCRdb's copy has only in-frame clones and lacks some. The table includes 45,000 to 55,000 clones, less than 85% detected once. This sample is part of a study of radiation and T cells in renal cell carcinoma. Study-level information: Nephrectomy followed 15 Gy stereotactic body radiation by 4 weeks. Study conclusions and caveats: Without pretreatment biopsies, baseline tumor clonotype presence was undetermined.

Documented time point: blood 2 weeks post-SBRT. Treatment defined: 15 Gy SBRT to primary tumor, nephrectomy 4 weeks later. This rearrangement joins TRBV7-3 to TRBJ2-3; D is possibly TRBD2 (6 bases). Sequenced here: blood, sampled from a patient whose treatment included radiotherapy and nephrectomy. The receptor's source is a woman aged 70-85 years with renal cell carcinoma. CDR3: CASSLRLGNTDTQYF. The CDR3 nucleotides are TGTGCCAGCAGCCTCCGACTAGGAAACACAGATACGCAGTATTTT. The full variable domain, rest sourced from reference TRBV7-3 and TRBJ2-3, is GAGVSQTPSNKVTEKGKYVELRCDPISGHTALYWYRQSLGQGPEFLIYFQGTGAADDSGLPNDRFFAVRPEGSVSTLKIQRTERGDSAVYLCASSLRLGNTDTQYFGPGTRLTVL.